One and the same sample provided the 11 T cell receptor beta chains below, sequenced in a study of blood T cell repertoires in COVID-19. The protocol was immunoSEQ multiplex PCR, while the TCRdb copy is restricted to in-frame clones and leaves out a portion. Among a few hundred thousand clones listed, roughly nine tenths were seen once. The sequencing input was peripheral blood. All receptors come from a man in his forties or fifties with acute or convalescent COVID-19.

The chain carries TRBV18 and TRBJ1-4, with a weak D call TRBD1 (5 bases). There are 17 residues in the CDR3. Germline CDR1 reads KGHSH; CDR2 reads LQKENI. V was cut by 3 bases and J by 8 bases, with 22 bases left in between. The CDR3 is CASSPIQAPGAGEKLFF. The CDR3 coding sequence is TGTGCCAGCTCACCTATCCAGGCGCCCGGGGCGGGGGAAAAACTGTTTTTT.

V is TRBV3-1 (or the pseudogene TRBV3-2) and J is TRBJ2-1; 10 bases map to TRBD2. The CDR3 sequence is 14 residues long. V gave up 8 bases and J gave up 3 bases; unmatched junction bases: 4. In germline, CDR1 is LGHDT, CDR2 YNNKEL (reference sequence). Here the CDR3 reads CASSGLAVYNEQFF. DNA for the CDR3: TGTGCCAGCTCCGGACTAGCGGTCTACAATGAGCAGTTCTTC.

The gene calls are TRBV5-1 and TRBJ1-4; TRBD1 matches 8 bases. The germline V gene has CDR1 SGHRS and CDR2 YFSETQ. V shed 5 bases, J shed 8 bases, and the junction held 11 bases outside the gene matches. The CDR3 has 15 residues. CDR3 region: CASSHRGQGGEKLFF. The CDR3 region has the DNA TGCGCCAGCAGTCATAGAGGACAGGGAGGCGAAAAACTGTTTTTT.

The chain carries TRBV19 and TRBJ1-1, with 9 bases identical to TRBD1. The CDR3 is made up of 15 amino acids. Germline V gives CDR1 LNHDA, CDR2 SQIVND (reference sequence). The J segment lost 6 bases and the V segment lost 3 bases, leaving 8 bases of the junction unmatched. CDR3 in DNA: TGTGCCAGTAGTATCTGGGACAGGGAGCTATCTGAAGCTTTCTTT. It translates to CASSIWDRELSEAFF.

Comment on this clone: The identical CDR3 is also encoded by other nucleotide sequences in the sample. The chain couples TRBV14 to TRBJ1-2; D call uncertain. The CDR3 covers 12 residues. Trimming took 0 bases from V and 5 from J, leaving 4 bases between them. Germline V gives CDR1 SGHDN, CDR2 FVKESK. The CDR3 loop reads CASSQDRYGYTF. CDR3 sequence (DNA): TGTGCCAGCAGCCAAGATCGGTATGGCTACACCTTC.

This clone was recorded only once. The chain uses TRBV18 and TRBJ2-1; TRBD1 agrees at 10 bases. Trimming removed 6 bases from V and 8 bases from J; junction bases left unmatched: 10. CDR1 is KGHSH and CDR2 is LQKENI in the germline V gene. The length of the CDR3 is 15 residues. The CDR3 is CASSLTGTGVDEQFF. The CDR3, as DNA: TGTGCCAGCTCCCTCACCGGGACAGGGGTGGATGAGCAGTTCTTC. The whole variable domain, filled in from reference TRBV18 and TRBJ2-1, reads NAGVMQNPRHLVRRRGQEARLRCSPMKGHSHVYWYRQLPEEGLKFMVYLQKENIIDESGMPKERFSAEFPKEGPSILRIQQVVRGDSAAYFCASSLTGTGVDEQFFGPGTRLTVL.

Turning to this clone: Sequence at one end of the junction differs from germline and may be a read error. The chain couples TRBV3-1 (or the pseudogene TRBV3-2) to TRBJ2-7; 7 bases match TRBD1. Germline CDR1 and CDR2: LGHDT and YNNKEL (reference sequence). There are 11 residues in the CDR3. CDR3 residues: CASSHAGTANF. DNA for the CDR3: TGTGCCAGCAGCCACGCCGGGACAGCAAACTTC.

The chain is built from TRBV12-3 or TRBV12-4 and TRBJ2-7, with D perhaps matching TRBD1 (6 bases). The CDR3 loop spans 13 amino acids. Deletions cut 7 bases from V and 0 bases from J, with 10 bases between. Written as DNA, the CDR3 is TGTGCCAGCAACGACAGGAACTCCTACGAGCAGTACTTC. It yields the protein CASNDRNSYEQYF.

This chain connects TRBV6-6 to TRBJ1-1; D remains ambiguous. Deletions cut 5 bases from V and 1 base from J, with 5 bases between. The germline CDR1 and CDR2 sequences are MNHNY and SVGAGI (reference sequence). This CDR3 is built from 12 residues. CDR3 bases: TGTGCCAGCAGTGAGGAGAACACTGAAGCTTTCTTT. Translation: CASSEENTEAFF.

The chain is built from TRBV4-1 and TRBJ1-2; no reliable D call. Trimming left V 0 bases short and J 6 bases short, with 2 bases between. CDR1 MGHRA and CDR2 YSYEKL come from the germline V gene. The CDR3 is 11 residues long. The CDR3 DNA sequence: TGCGCCAGCAGCCAAGATAATGGCTACACCTTC. Translated, it gives CASSQDNGYTF.

The gene calls are TRBV5-5 and TRBJ2-3, with 11 bases fitting TRBD2. V dropped 2 bases and J dropped 1; count of bases not matched to a gene: 3. This CDR3 is 16 amino acids long. Germline-derived CDR1 and CDR2 are SGHKS and YYEKEE (reference sequence). The CDR3 nucleotides read TGTGCCAGCAGCTTTCTAGCGGGGGGTGGCACAGATACGCAGTATTTT. Its protein is CASSFLAGGGTDTQYF.